The entry below describes one T cell receptor (beta chain). Its antigen specificity is not known. The record has no base qualities; no much larger clone is one base away. This sample was included in a study of blood T cell repertoires in COVID-19 (dated by TCRdb to 2020 to 2021). Some background on the complete study: Samples from collaborators originated in the United States, Italy and Spain and spanned both the acute and convalescent phases of COVID-19. The material from the prospective study consisted of cDNA or gDNA derived from T cells, B-cell-depleted T cells, or PBMCs. The dataset comprised deeply sampled blood TCRbeta repertoires from subjects exposed to, actively infected with, or recovered from COVID-19. The repertoires were released in a freely available public database intended as a resource for research on the immune response to SARS-CoV-2. The samples were drawn from two sources: the first 160 participants of the ongoing ImmuneRACE study, and 1,000 to 1,500 subjects contributed by 6 global collaborators. The sample metadata nearly always contained a de-identified subject ID, COVID-19 status, age in years and sex. Where available, HLA class I and class II types were obtained from metadata supplied by the sample provider rather than from assay-based typing.

One collaborating source in Seattle enrolled patients while the patients were actively infected and followed the patients over time throughout the course of disease. Whole blood was collected in K2EDTA tubes by collaborating institutions according to the institutions' own protocols. For TCRbeta analysis, collaborators shipped samples as frozen whole blood, isolated PBMCs, or DNA extracted from either of those sample types. Overall study outcomes, separate from this receptor: The quantity of clinical and demographic metadata differed by source and by participant and was supplied without curation.

CDR1 and CDR2 (MNHNY, SVGAGI) derive from the germline V gene (reference sequence). From its cysteine to its phenylalanine, the CDR3 spans 14 amino acids. The kept DNA is CDR3 alone, 42 bases in frame from the first base. The trim is 8 bases for V and 7 bases for J, with a gap of 18 bases between the germline ends. The immunoSEQ Assay, a bias-controlled multiplex PCR, was used to amplify TCRbeta CDR3 regions from genomic DNA. In the original analysis: The number of nucleated cells in each sample was estimated from the amplification of reference gene primers within the assay. To quantify the absolute abundance of each unique TCRbeta CDR3 rearrangement, sequence reads were collapsed and filtered. For each sample, productive Simpson clonality was calculated by taking the square root of Simpson's diversity index across productive rearrangements. TCRdb limited this immuneACCESS table to in-frame rearrangements with V and J called. A share of clones is missing; checked studies link under half to unresolved V genes, and the rest is unexplained. V, J and clone size were drawn from that table, and D and trimming were deduced from the DNA. The sample records over 200,000 clones, 85% to 90% of which are singletons. The ten largest clones capture 2.7% of the sample.

Sample: peripheral blood. The sequence is built from TRBV6-6 and TRBJ2-1; a tentative D call is TRBD2 (6 bases match). This TCR was recovered from a man aged 30-40 years with COVID-19, enrolled during active disease. The DNA sequence follows: TGTGCCAGCGATTTTGGAGGGCCTATTAATGAGCAGTTCTTC. It is translated as CASDFGGPINEQFF.